These 30 T cell receptor beta chains originate from one sample sequenced in a study of vaccination and CD4 T cells after COVID-19 (dated by TCRdb to between 2021 and 2022). These TCRs' antigens remain unknown. Library preparation used PCR. The sample was run on an Illumina iSeq 100. DNA from cultured CD4+ T cells was subjected to TCR sequencing with the Oncomine TCR Beta short-read assay at the Johns Hopkins FTIC core. TCRdb reanalyzed the raw reads on its own, using fastp at Q25 for trimming and MiXCR for clone calling, and kept in-frame beta chains. Identical CDR3 proteins give one entry, which carries the most common genes and DNA. This sample comprises about 20,000 distinct CDR3 sequences, about two fifths of them detected only once. 9.5% to 15% of the sample goes to the ten largest clones. What the treatment or condition label conveys for this sample: approximately 11-day PBMC culture with coronavirus spike peptide pools or control peptides (ViraFEST assay).

Sequencing used CD4+ T cells from blood, cultured in vitro. These receptor sequences come from a human donor who had recovered from COVID-19.

The V and J genes are TRBV7-9 and TRBJ2-6; D may be TRBD1 (9 bases). The V and J ends lost 3 bases and 1 base respectively, with 25 bases between them. In germline, CDR1 is SEHNR, CDR2 FQNEAQ (reference sequence). The CDR3 contains 21 residues. In nucleotides, the CDR3 is TGTGCCAGCAGCTTCACCCTCGGGGGGGGACAGGGTGCGTCTGGGGCCAACGTCCTGACTTTC. Protein sequence: CASSFTLGGGQGASGANVLTF.

V gene TRBV20-1 combines with J gene TRBJ1-2; D is unresolved. In germline, CDR1 is DFQATT, CDR2 SNEGSKA (reference sequence). The CDR3 runs to 12 residues. Trimming took off 1 base at V and 13 bases at J, with 16 bases between the two ends. In DNA form, the CDR3 reads TGCAGTGCTAGAGGAACTTTCGCACGGGTCACCTTC. Translating gives CSARGTFARVTF.

The chain uses TRBV30 and TRBJ2-7, with 7 bases that match TRBD1. The CDR3 has 14 amino acids. CDR1 and CDR2 from the germline V gene are GTSNPN and SVGIG (reference sequence). Germline trimming cut 0 bases from V and 6 bases from J; bases unmatched to any gene: 8. In DNA, the CDR3 is TGTGCCTGGAGTGTAAGGGGACAGTATCGCGAGCAGTACTTC. Translated, it gives CAWSVRGQYREQYF.

This sequence joins TRBV28 and TRBJ2-7; D might be TRBD1 or TRBD2, each matching 5 bases. Trimming took off 3 bases at V and 3 bases at J, with 15 bases between the two ends. CDR1 and CDR2 (germline): MDHEN, SYDVKM. This CDR3 contains 15 residues. The CDR3 DNA is TGTGCCAGCAGTTTTGATAGGGGACCTGTCTACGAGCAGTACTTC. It codes for CASSFDRGPVYEQYF.

The chain combines TRBV5-1 with TRBJ2-2; D is unclear. V was shortened by 0 bases and J by 3 bases, with 0 bases between the two germline ends. The CDR3 extends over 12 amino acids. Germline CDR1 SGHRS, CDR2 YFSETQ. The CDR3: CASSLDTGELFF. The CDR3 nucleotides read TGCGCCAGCAGCTTGGACACCGGGGAGCTGTTTTTT.

The chain links TRBV6-5 to TRBJ2-2, with D perhaps matching TRBD1 (6 bases). From germline, CDR1 is MNHEY and CDR2 SVGAGI. Trimming shortened V by 4 bases and J by 5 bases, and 14 bases separated the two germline ends. The CDR3 length is 15 residues. CDR3 region: CASSSGELGTGELFF. CDR3 DNA: TGTGCCAGCAGTTCAGGGGAGCTAGGGACCGGGGAGCTGTTTTTT.

The gene calls are TRBV27 and TRBJ1-5; a possible D gene is TRBD1 (6 bases). The CDR3 sequence is 13 residues long. With 4 bases removed from V and 8 bases from J, the gap between germline ends came to 12 bases. Germline V gene sequence: CDR1 MNHEY, CDR2 SMNVEV (reference sequence). The CDR3 DNA is TGTGCCAGCAGTTCGACAGGAGGAGAGCCCCAGCATTTT. Amino acids: CASSSTGGEPQHF.

This chain connects TRBV6-2 or TRBV6-3 to TRBJ2-3; no clear D. The V gene's germline CDR1 is MNHEY and CDR2 SVGEGT. The V end lost 4 bases, the J end lost 0 bases, and 17 bases lay between the germline ends. This CDR3 contains 17 residues. The CDR3 DNA follows: TGTGCCAGCAGTTCGCTAGGGTCGGGCCTTAGCACAGATACGCAGTATTTT. It codes for CASSSLGSGLSTDTQYF.

This clonotype has only a few counts. CDR3 nucleotides: TGTGCCAGCTCACCATTCGGAAACTCTGGGGCCAACGTCCTGACTTTC. Protein sequence: CASSPFGNSGANVLTF. The rearrangement links TRBV18 to TRBJ2-6; D remains ambiguous. Trimming removed 2 bases at V and 0 bases at J, with 8 bases between. The CDR3 contains 16 residues. Germline CDR1 is KGHSH and CDR2 is LQKENI. Supplemented by reference TRBV18 and TRBJ2-6, the full variable domain reads NAGVMQNPRHLVRRRGQEARLRCSPMKGHSHVYWYRQLPEEGLKFMVYLQKENIIDESGMPKERFSAEFPKEGPSILRIQQVVRGDSAAYFCASSPFGNSGANVLTFGAGSRLTVL.

This chain joins TRBV24-1 and TRBJ1-1; 8 positions match TRBD1. The CDR3 sequence is 16 residues long. Trimming cost V 9 bases and J 5 bases; bases outside gene matches: 16. CDR1 and CDR2 from the germline V gene are KGHDR and SFDVKD. CDR3 residues: CATEDRDSLFWTEAFF. The CDR3 bases are TGTGCCACCGAGGACAGGGATAGTTTGTTTTGGACTGAAGCTTTCTTT.

This chain joins TRBV29-1 and TRBJ1-5; 7 bases are shared with TRBD1. This CDR3 contains 14 residues. The ends lost 1 base at V and 4 bases at J; junction bases unmatched: 4. The germline V gene encodes CDR1 SQVTM and CDR2 ANQGSEA. The CDR3 here is CSVEVGGGNQPQHF. CDR3 in DNA: TGCAGCGTTGAAGTAGGGGGCGGGAATCAGCCCCAGCATTTT.

The chain employs TRBV27 and TRBJ2-7; 7 positions match TRBD1. J gave up 0 bases and V 6 bases, and 8 bases lay outside the gene matches. CDR1 is MNHEY and CDR2 is SMNVEV in the germline V gene (reference sequence). CDR3 size: 15 residues. The CDR3 protein is CASSTGQVRSYEQYF. The CDR3 nucleotides read TGTGCCAGCAGCACCGGACAGGTTCGCTCCTACGAGCAGTACTTC.

V is TRBV6-2 or TRBV6-3 and J is TRBJ1-5; 7 bases are shared with TRBD1. Germline-derived CDR1 and CDR2 are MNHEY and SVGEGT. CDR3 length equals 14 residues. Unmatched junction bases numbered 6, after V lost 8 bases and J lost 2 bases. CDR3 sequence (DNA): TGTGCCAGCGGCCCCAGGGGGGGCAATCAGCCCCAGCATTTT. This translates into CASGPRGGNQPQHF.

V and J are TRBV28 and TRBJ2-7; D gene unclear. Germline V CDR1 and CDR2: MDHEN, SYDVKM. Trimming left V 2 bases short and J 3 bases short, with 8 bases between. CDR3 length: 13 residues. CDR3 nucleotides: TGTGCCAGCAGTTTAGTACCAGGCTACGAGCAGTACTTC. It encodes CASSLVPGYEQYF.

V is TRBV11-1 and J is TRBJ2-1; TRBD1 is a possible D gene (5 bases). The CDR3 sequence is 14 residues long. Germline-derived CDR1 and CDR2 are SGHAT and FQDESV (reference sequence). V was cut by 6 bases and J by 4 bases, with 13 bases left in between. The CDR3 loop reads CASSTQGSYNEQFF. CDR3 bases: TGTGCCAGCAGTACTCAGGGTTCGTACAATGAGCAGTTCTTC.

The chain is built from TRBV20-1 and TRBJ2-3, with D possibly being TRBD2 (6 bases). The CDR3 has 16 residues. From germline, CDR1 is DFQATT and CDR2 SNEGSKA (reference sequence). Trimming removed 5 bases at V and 0 bases at J, with 18 bases between. This CDR3 is CSAGSSGPSSTDTQYF. The CDR3 nucleotides read TGCAGTGCTGGCAGTAGCGGTCCATCTAGCACAGATACGCAGTATTTT.

This clonotype was observed a handful of times. J is TRBJ1-2 and V is TRBV11-3, with 9 bases matching TRBD1. The CDR3 loop spans 17 amino acids. Germline V gene lookup returns CDR1 SGHNT and CDR2 YENEEA. The trim removed 0 bases at V and 3 bases at J, leaving 8 bases unmatched. The chain's CDR3 is CASSLDRGTGNHYGYTF. The CDR3 bases are TGTGCCAGCAGCTTAGATCGGGGGACAGGGAATCACTATGGCTACACCTTC.

This clonotype has only a few counts. This rearrangement joins TRBV10-2 to TRBJ1-5, with TRBD1 identical over 7 bases. The CDR3 covers 14 residues. Germline V CDR1 and CDR2: WSHSY, SAAADI. With V trimmed by 6 bases and J by 0 bases, 2 bases remained unmatched. The CDR3 nucleotides are TGCGCCAGCAGCCCAGGGGGTAGCAATCAGCCCCAGCATTTT. It translates to CASSPGGSNQPQHF.

This clonotype was seen more than once but under ten times. The rearrangement links TRBV5-4 to TRBJ2-5; TRBD1 is a possible D gene (6 bases). Germline lookup yields CDR1 SGHNT and CDR2 YYREEE (reference sequence). The CDR3 runs to 14 residues. With 6 bases removed from V and 0 bases from J, the gap between germline ends came to 12 bases. In DNA form, the CDR3 reads TGTGCCAGCAACTCTTGGACAGACCAAGAGACCCAGTACTTC. Its translation is CASNSWTDQETQYF.

This chain links TRBV7-9 with TRBJ1-4, with D unresolved. The CDR3 extends over 11 amino acids. Germline assignment: CDR1 SEHNR and CDR2 FQNEAQ (reference sequence). V was cut by 7 bases and J by 3 bases, with 3 bases left in between. CDR3 protein: CASTANEKLFF. In DNA form, the CDR3 reads TGTGCCAGCACCGCTAATGAAAAACTGTTTTTT.

This clonotype was seen more than once but under ten times. The gene calls are TRBV7-9 and TRBJ2-1, with D possibly matching TRBD2 (5 bases). The ends were cut back, 2 bases at V and 0 bases at J, with 11 bases in the middle. CDR1 is SEHNR and CDR2 is FQNEAQ in the germline V gene (reference sequence). CDR3 length: 16 residues. The CDR3 DNA reads as TGTGCCAGCAGCTTAATTCGAGGGTACTCCTACAATGAGCAGTTCTTC. This gives the protein CASSLIRGYSYNEQFF.

The chain carries TRBV6-5 and TRBJ1-2; 12 positions match TRBD1. The CDR3 runs to 17 residues. Germline V lookup: CDR1 MNHEY, CDR2 SVGAGI. J lost 4 bases, V lost 1 base, and 7 bases had no gene match. The CDR3 coding sequence is TGTGCCAGCAGTTACTTGGGGACAGGGGGCCCTCGCTATGGCTACACCTTC. It translates to CASSYLGTGGPRYGYTF.

The gene calls are TRBV5-1 and TRBJ1-1; the D gene is possibly TRBD1 (5 bases). V was pared by 5 bases and J by 0 bases, with 14 bases between. The length of the CDR3 is 15 residues. Germline CDR1 SGHRS, CDR2 YFSETQ. CDR3 region: CASSGGGSMNTEAFF. The CDR3 coding sequence is TGCGCCAGCAGTGGGGGGGGATCCATGAACACTGAAGCTTTCTTT. Full variable domain (missing parts from reference TRBV5-1 and TRBJ1-1): KAGVTQTPRYLIKTRGQQVTLSCSPISGHRSVSWYQQTPGQGLQFLFEYFSETQRNKGNFPGRFSGRQFSNSRSEMNVSTLELGDSALYLCASSGGGSMNTEAFFGQGTRLTVV.

The chain combines TRBV12-3 or TRBV12-4 with TRBJ2-1, with a tentative D call TRBD1 (5 bases). The CDR3 length is 16 residues. Trimming removed 6 bases at V and 7 bases at J, with 22 bases between. The CDR3 protein is CASSYPRGATLNEQFF. For the CDR3, the DNA is TGTGCCAGCAGCTACCCAAGGGGCGCCACGCTTAATGAGCAGTTCTTC.

This clonotype was observed a single time. The rearrangement joins TRBV5-4 to TRBJ1-6; 7 nucleotides match TRBD1. CDR3 length: 14 residues. V shed 5 bases, J shed 8 bases, and the junction held 7 bases outside the gene matches. Germline lookup yields CDR1 SGHNT and CDR2 YYREEE (reference sequence). The CDR3 loop reads CASSPQGSHSPLHF. CDR3 DNA sequence: TGTGCCAGCAGTCCACAGGGGTCTCATTCACCCCTCCACTTT.

The rearrangement uses TRBV7-9 and TRBJ2-7; D is unclear. The V gene lost 5 bases and the J gene lost 2 bases, with 10 bases spanning the gap. CDR3 length equals 13 residues. In germline, CDR1 is SEHNR, CDR2 FQNEAQ (reference sequence). The CDR3 sequence: CASSPVLPYEQYF. DNA for the CDR3: TGTGCCAGCAGCCCCGTGCTGCCCTACGAGCAGTACTTC.

J is TRBJ1-1 and V is TRBV6-5; D uncertain. Germline V gene sequence: CDR1 MNHEY, CDR2 SVGAGI. CDR3 length: 14 residues. V gave up 0 bases and J gave up 7 bases, with 12 bases separating them. The CDR3 is CASSYSEYDREAFF. As DNA, the CDR3 is TGTGCCAGCAGTTACTCGGAATACGATCGTGAAGCTTTCTTT.

The chain carries TRBV14 and TRBJ1-6; tentatively, D is TRBD1 (5 bases). Trimming cost V 4 bases and J 9 bases, with 13 bases left between them. This CDR3 comprises 14 residues. Germline CDR1 SGHDN, CDR2 FVKESK. For the CDR3, the DNA is TGTGCCAGCAGCCTCGGGACGTGGAGTTCACCCCTCCACTTT. It yields the protein CASSLGTWSSPLHF.

The chain links TRBV25-1 to TRBJ1-6; weak D call: TRBD1 (5 bases). V was shortened by 1 base and J by 7 bases, with 11 bases between the two germline ends. CDR3 size: 15 residues. The V gene's germline CDR1 is MGHDK and CDR2 SYGVNS. The CDR3, as DNA: TGTGCCAGCAGTGAATCTGTTGGGGCCAATTCACCCCTCCACTTT. Its translation: CASSESVGANSPLHF.

This clonotype was detected a few times. The J gene is TRBJ2-1, the V gene TRBV12-3 or TRBV12-4; tentatively, D is TRBD1 or TRBD2 (6 bases each). There are 13 residues in the CDR3. Trimming shortened V by 3 bases and J by 9 bases, and 12 bases separated the two germline ends. The DNA of the CDR3 is TGTGCCAGCAGTTTGATTGAGGGGGGTGAGCAGTTCTTC. It yields the protein CASSLIEGGEQFF.